This TCR beta chain is drawn from a study of T cell changes during pregnancy in multiple sclerosis. CDR3 length equals 15 residues. Looked up from germline, CDR1 is GTSNPN and CDR2 is SVGIG (reference sequence). Trimming removed 4 bases from V and 7 bases from J; junction bases left unmatched: 10. TCRdb's copy holds only in-frame clones and misses some; the assay was immunoSEQ multiplex PCR. The sample carries just over 30,000 clones, roughly 90% recorded once. This specimen was CD8+ T cells from peripheral blood mononuclear cells, taken in the second trimester of pregnancy. This TCR was recovered from a female donor with multiple sclerosis, enrolled in a pregnancy study. V usage is TRBV30 and J usage is TRBJ2-2; 9 nucleotides line up with TRBD2. The CDR3 loop reads CAWKGVSGRFGELFF. The CDR3 region has the DNA TGTGCCTGGAAGGGGGTTAGCGGGAGATTCGGGGAGCTGTTTTTT.